Shown below are 12 T cell receptor beta chains from a single sample sequenced in a study of blood T cell repertoires in COVID-19. Produced via immunoSEQ multiplex PCR; TCRdb's table is partial and in-frame only. Here the sample spans some 320,000 clones, 80% to 90% being singletons. The sequencing input was PBMCs or T cells enriched from blood (not recorded which). These receptor sequences come from a woman in her twenties or thirties who had recovered from COVID-19.

The V call is TRBV3-1 (or the pseudogene TRBV3-2), the J call TRBJ2-3; 10 nucleotides agree with TRBD2. Trimming took 5 bases from V and 4 from J; bases not matched to a gene: 9. Germline CDR1 LGHDT, CDR2 YNNKEL (reference sequence). The CDR3 covers 16 residues. This CDR3 reads CASSSLSGGAADTQYF. The CDR3 DNA sequence: TGTGCCAGCAGCTCTTTAAGCGGGGGGGCGGCAGATACGCAGTATTTT.

The chain employs TRBV18 and TRBJ2-1; 9 nucleotides line up with TRBD2. CDR1 KGHSH and CDR2 LQKENI come from the germline V gene. V was clipped by 3 bases and J by 7 bases; unmatched bases: 13. CDR3 length: 17 residues. In DNA, the CDR3 is TGTGCCAGCTCACCCGGTGGGGCGGGGGGGCCTTGGAATGAGCAGTTCTTC. Residues: CASSPGGAGGPWNEQFF.

In nucleotides, the CDR3 is TGTGCCAGCAGGAGACAGGGGGATTACAATGAGCAGTTCTTC. Protein sequence: CASRRQGDYNEQFF. V gene TRBV6-5 combines with J gene TRBJ2-1, with 9 bases identical to TRBD1. Germline V gene lookup returns CDR1 MNHEY and CDR2 SVGAGI. The V segment lost 6 bases and the J segment 4 bases; nucleotides outside the gene matches: 4. CDR3 size: 14 residues.

This rearrangement joins TRBV5-1 to TRBJ1-2; 7 bases line up with TRBD1. This CDR3 spans 14 amino acids. V lost 4 bases to trimming and J lost 8 bases; unmatched junction nucleotides: 11. In germline, CDR1 is SGHRS, CDR2 YFSETQ. CDR3: CASSLRPTGWGYTF. The CDR3, as DNA: TGCGCCAGCAGCCTAAGACCGACAGGGTGGGGCTACACCTTC.

The chain combines TRBV30 with TRBJ1-3, with D perhaps matching TRBD1 (5 bases). Germline CDR1 and CDR2: GTSNPN and SVGIG (reference sequence). V shed 0 bases and J shed 9 bases, with 9 bases lying between them. This CDR3 is 12 amino acids long. In nucleotides, the CDR3 is TGTGCCTGGAGTGTCGGGGGATTCACCATATATTTT. This translates into CAWSVGGFTIYF.

V gene TRBV19 combines with J gene TRBJ1-5; the match to TRBD1 covers 8 bases. Germline-derived CDR1 and CDR2 are LNHDA and SQIVND (reference sequence). The CDR3 is made up of 17 amino acids. V gave up 5 bases and J gave up 3 bases; unmatched junction bases: 12. CDR3 amino acids: CASSGRPGTGNNQPQHF. CDR3 nucleotide sequence: TGTGCCAGTAGTGGAAGACCCGGGACAGGAAACAATCAGCCCCAGCATTTT.

The chain is built from TRBV28 and TRBJ2-7; 7 bases align to TRBD2. Unmatched junction bases numbered 15, after V lost 3 bases and J lost 4 bases. Germline V gene sequence: CDR1 MDHEN, CDR2 SYDVKM. The CDR3 sequence is 17 residues long. CDR3 coding DNA: TGTGCCAGCAGTTTCGCCGGGGGGATCTACTCGGGATACGAGCAGTACTTC. Its protein product is CASSFAGGIYSGYEQYF.

This rearrangement joins TRBV19 to TRBJ1-4, with a tentative D call TRBD1 (6 bases). Germline V CDR1 and CDR2: LNHDA, SQIVND (reference sequence). This CDR3 contains 13 residues. V was cut by 7 bases and J by 8 bases, with 14 bases left in between. CDR3 nucleotides: TGTGCCAGTAACGGCAGGGGATGGGAAAAACTGTTTTTT. It yields the protein CASNGRGWEKLFF.

V gene TRBV18 combines with J gene TRBJ2-5; TRBD2 matches 11 bases. CDR1 KGHSH and CDR2 LQKENI come from the germline V gene. This CDR3 contains 16 residues. Trimming took 2 bases from V and 1 from J; bases not matched to a gene: 3. CDR3 residues: CASSPSLAGGQETQYF. In DNA, the CDR3 is TGTGCCAGCTCACCATCTCTAGCGGGGGGCCAAGAGACCCAGTACTTC.

The rearrangement uses TRBV3-1 (or the pseudogene TRBV3-2) and TRBJ1-3; D remains ambiguous. This CDR3 contains 13 residues. Deletions cut 2 bases from V and 4 bases from J, with 6 bases between. Germline V CDR1 and CDR2: LGHDT, YNNKEL (reference sequence). CDR3 residues: CASSQWQGNTIYF. CDR3 sequence (DNA): TGTGCCAGCAGCCAATGGCAGGGAAACACCATATATTTT.

V and J are TRBV9 and TRBJ1-1; D call uncertain. This CDR3 contains 14 residues. Germline V gene lookup returns CDR1 SGDLS and CDR2 YYNGEE. Trimming removed 4 bases from V and 0 bases from J, with 10 bases in between. The CDR3 is CASSHITLNTEAFF. In DNA form, the CDR3 reads TGTGCCAGCAGCCACATTACACTGAACACTGAAGCTTTCTTT. The entire variable domain, with the rest obtained from reference TRBV9 and TRBJ1-1, is as follows: DSGVTQTPKHLITATGQRVTLRCSPRSGDLSVYWYQQSLDQGLQFLIQYYNGEERAKGNILERFSAQQFPDLHSELNLSSLELGDSALYFCASSHITLNTEAFFGQGTRLTVV.

This sequence joins TRBV7-9 and TRBJ2-4; weak D call: TRBD1 (8 bases). This CDR3 is 15 amino acids long. V lost 1 base and J 10 bases, leaving 17 bases between the germline ends. Germline V lookup: CDR1 SEHNR, CDR2 FQNEAQ (reference sequence). Here the CDR3 DNA reads TGTGCCAGCAGCTTAGTTTTAGGACAGGGAGGGATTCAGTACTTC. It translates to CASSLVLGQGGIQYF. Complete variable domain (other parts from reference TRBV7-9 and TRBJ2-4): DTGVSQNPRHKITKRGQNVTFRCDPISEHNRLYWYRQTLGQGPEFLTYFQNEAQLEKSRLLSDRFSAERPKGSFSTLEIQRTEQGDSAMYLCASSLVLGQGGIQYFGAGTRLSVL.